The T cell receptor beta chain described here comes from a study of T cells in localized non-small cell lung cancer. Study-wide points: Adjacent lung tissue had a median roughly 62 of the top 100 clones found in the tumor.

Libraries were prepared by immunoSEQ multiplex PCR; TCRdb keeps only in-frame clonotypes and omits some of them. Of 25,000 to 35,000 clones in the sample, roughly 77% are singletons; the top ten hold roughly a sixth. Note on this clone: The antigen remains undetermined.

The material sequenced was peripheral blood, taken before any cancer treatment. The TCR originated in a male donor aged 60 or over with stage III squamous cell lung carcinoma.

The CDR3 protein is CASSIVGGNTEAFF. The DNA of the CDR3 is TGTGCCAGTAGTATAGTTGGGGGGAACACTGAAGCTTTCTTT. The rearrangement uses TRBV19 and TRBJ1-1; D possibly corresponds to TRBD1 (5 bases). The CDR3 runs to 14 residues. Germline CDR1 LNHDA, CDR2 SQIVND (reference sequence). Trimming left V 1 base short and J 1 base short, with 7 bases between.